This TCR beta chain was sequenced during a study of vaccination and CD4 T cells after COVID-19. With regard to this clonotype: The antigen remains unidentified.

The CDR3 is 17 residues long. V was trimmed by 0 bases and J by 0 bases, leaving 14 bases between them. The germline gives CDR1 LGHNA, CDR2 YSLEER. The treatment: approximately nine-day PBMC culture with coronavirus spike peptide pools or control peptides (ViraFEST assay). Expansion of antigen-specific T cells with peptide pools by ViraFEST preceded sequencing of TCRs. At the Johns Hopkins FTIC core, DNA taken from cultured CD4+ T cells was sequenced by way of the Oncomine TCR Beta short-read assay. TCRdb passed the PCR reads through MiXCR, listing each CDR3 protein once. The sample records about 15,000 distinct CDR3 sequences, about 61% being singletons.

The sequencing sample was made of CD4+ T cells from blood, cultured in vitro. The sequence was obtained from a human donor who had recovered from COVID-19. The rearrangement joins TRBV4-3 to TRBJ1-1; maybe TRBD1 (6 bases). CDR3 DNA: TGCGCCAGCAGCCAAGACCGGTCGGGGGCGATGAACACTGAAGCTTTCTTT. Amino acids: CASSQDRSGAMNTEAFF.